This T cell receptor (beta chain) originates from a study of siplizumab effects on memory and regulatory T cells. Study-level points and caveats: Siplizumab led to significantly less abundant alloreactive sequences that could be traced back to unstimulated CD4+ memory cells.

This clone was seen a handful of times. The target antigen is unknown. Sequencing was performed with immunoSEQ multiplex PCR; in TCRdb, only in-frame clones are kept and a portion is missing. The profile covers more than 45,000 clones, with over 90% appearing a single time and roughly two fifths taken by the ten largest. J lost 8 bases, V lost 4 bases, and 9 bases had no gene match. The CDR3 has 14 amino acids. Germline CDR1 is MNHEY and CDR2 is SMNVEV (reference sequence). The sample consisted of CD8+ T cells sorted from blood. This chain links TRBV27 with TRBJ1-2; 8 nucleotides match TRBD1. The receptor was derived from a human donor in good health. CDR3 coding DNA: TGTGCCAGCAGTTCCGAGACAGGGGTGGACGGCTACACCTTC. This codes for CASSSETGVDGYTF.